Below are 20 T cell receptor beta chains sequenced from a single sample in a study of blood T cell repertoires in COVID-19. The protocol was immunoSEQ multiplex PCR, while the TCRdb copy is restricted to in-frame clones and leaves out a portion. This sample has 150,000 or so clones; around 82% occur once, and the top ten carry about 4%. The material sequenced was PBMCs or T cells enriched from blood (not recorded which). The receptors come from a woman between 50 and 59 years old in a cohort exposed to, infected with or recovered from COVID-19 (not recorded which).

This chain connects TRBV28 to TRBJ1-5; D gene ambiguous. Trimming removed 1 base at V and 2 bases at J, with 9 bases between. The CDR3 runs to 15 residues. Per the germline V gene, CDR1 is MDHEN and CDR2 is SYDVKM. CDR3 nucleotides: TGTGCCAGCAGTTTATACTACGAGGGCAATCAGCCCCAGCATTTT. This codes for CASSLYYEGNQPQHF. Combining the CDR3 with reference TRBV28 and TRBJ1-5 gives the whole variable domain DVKVTQSSRYLVKRTGEKVFLECVQDMDHENMFWYRQDPGLGLRLIYFSYDVKMKEKGDIPEGYSVSREKKERFSLILESASTNQTSMYLCASSLYYEGNQPQHFGDGTRLSIL.

The V call is TRBV7-2, the J call TRBJ2-3; the match to TRBD2 covers 8 bases. J lost 2 bases, V lost 2 bases, and 6 bases had no gene match. Germline V gene sequence: CDR1 SGHTA, CDR2 FQGNSA. The CDR3 spans 16 residues. The CDR3 spells CASSLRAGRDTDTQYF. The CDR3 nucleotides are TGTGCCAGCAGCTTAAGGGCCGGGAGGGACACAGATACGCAGTATTTT. The full variable domain, its missing parts supplied by reference TRBV7-2 and TRBJ2-3, is GAGVSQSPSNKVTEKGKDVELRCDPISGHTALYWYRQSLGQGLEFLIYFQGNSAPDKSGLPSDRFSAERTGGSVSTLTIQRTQQEDSAVYLCASSLRAGRDTDTQYFGPGTRLTVL.

The V and J genes are TRBV19 and TRBJ1-4; 7 bases fit TRBD1. V dropped 4 bases and J dropped 4; count of bases not matched to a gene: 6. Germline values: CDR1 LNHDA, CDR2 SQIVND (reference sequence). The CDR3 totals 15 residues. CDR3 DNA sequence: TGTGCCAGTAGTACCGAACAGGGGCGTAATGAAAAACTGTTTTTT. The encoded protein is CASSTEQGRNEKLFF. Supplemented by reference TRBV19 and TRBJ1-4, the full variable domain reads DGGITQSPKYLFRKEGQNVTLSCEQNLNHDAMYWYRQDPGQGLRLIYYSQIVNDFQKGDIAEGYSVSREKKESFPLTVTSAQKNPTAFYLCASSTEQGRNEKLFFGSGTQLSVL.

This rearrangement joins TRBV5-1 to TRBJ2-6, with a tentative D call TRBD2 (5 bases). V shed 5 bases and J shed 4 bases, with 10 bases lying between them. The CDR3 is 14 residues long. The germline V gene encodes CDR1 SGHRS and CDR2 YFSETQ. CDR3 in amino acids: CASREVPGANVLTF. The DNA for the CDR3 is TGCGCCAGCAGGGAGGTACCGGGGGCCAACGTCCTGACTTTC.

There are a few counts of this clone. This sequence joins TRBV6-6 and TRBJ2-7; 7 bases are a match to TRBD1. Germline trimming cut 4 bases from V and 4 bases from J; bases unmatched to any gene: 7. CDR3 length: 14 residues. The germline CDR1 and CDR2 sequences are MNHNY and SVGAGI (reference sequence). The CDR3 DNA follows: TGTGCCAGCAGTTTTGGGACAGCTACTTACGAGCAGTACTTC. It encodes CASSFGTATYEQYF.

J is TRBJ2-7 and V is TRBV5-1, with D possibly TRBD1 on 6 matching bases. The V end lost 4 bases, the J end lost 2 bases, and 13 bases lay between the germline ends. Germline CDR1 reads SGHRS; CDR2 reads YFSETQ. The CDR3 has 14 amino acids. CDR3 sequence reads: CASSTGQQAYEQYF. Here the CDR3 DNA reads TGCGCCAGCAGCACCGGACAGCAAGCCTACGAGCAGTACTTC.

The chain combines TRBV11-2 with TRBJ1-2; 9 positions match TRBD1. J lost 8 bases, V lost 5 bases, and 15 bases had no gene match. The CDR3 totals 16 residues. In germline, CDR1 is SGHAT, CDR2 FQNNGV. The CDR3 here is CASSPQSVGTGSGYTF. The DNA of the CDR3 is TGTGCCAGCAGCCCACAATCTGTGGGGACAGGGAGCGGCTACACCTTC.

This clone was detected only a few times. The chain combines TRBV19 with TRBJ1-2; D not certain. From germline, CDR1 is LNHDA and CDR2 SQIVND (reference sequence). V gave up 5 bases and J gave up 5 bases, with 21 bases separating them. The CDR3 has 16 residues. The CDR3: CASSRPNSATFYGYTF. The CDR3 DNA is TGTGCCAGTAGTCGACCCAATTCGGCGACTTTTTATGGCTACACCTTC.

This chain links TRBV18 with TRBJ1-2, with D uncertain. Germline CDR1 is KGHSH and CDR2 is LQKENI. Trimming cost V 2 bases and J 5 bases, with 12 bases left between them. This CDR3 comprises 14 residues. Written as DNA, the CDR3 is TGTGCCAGCTCACCAATAGACTCGGGGTATGGCTACACCTTC. Protein product: CASSPIDSGYGYTF.

The chain combines TRBV7-9 with TRBJ1-1; 7 nucleotides align to TRBD1. The V gene end was trimmed by 5 bases and the J gene end by 1 base; junction bases not matched to a gene: 16. The length of the CDR3 is 18 residues. Germline assignment: CDR1 SEHNR and CDR2 FQNEAQ (reference sequence). The CDR3 loop reads CASSPSRDRLGGNTEAFF. DNA of the CDR3: TGTGCCAGCAGCCCATCCCGGGACAGATTGGGGGGGAACACTGAAGCTTTCTTT.

This chain links TRBV5-4 with TRBJ2-5; 12 bases agree with TRBD1. Germline V gene sequence: CDR1 SGHNT, CDR2 YYREEE (reference sequence). V gave up 4 bases and J gave up 5 bases; unmatched junction bases: 6. The CDR3 runs 15 residues. The DNA of the CDR3 is TGTGCCAGCAGCCCCGGGACAGGGGGCCGGGAGACCCAGTACTTC. It specifies CASSPGTGGRETQYF.

This chain uses TRBV4-3 with TRBJ2-1, with TRBD1 identical over 8 bases. The CDR3 has 17 residues. Per the germline V gene, CDR1 is LGHNA and CDR2 is YSLEER. The junction had 13 bases not matched to a gene; V was cut back by 0 bases and J by 9 bases. The CDR3 DNA is TGCGCCAGCAGCCAAGATAGGGTTTGGACAGGGTCGACTGAGCAGTTCTTC. Amino acid sequence: CASSQDRVWTGSTEQFF.

This clone was recorded once. The V gene is TRBV11-3, the J gene TRBJ1-1; 8 bases line up with TRBD1. Germline trimming cut 5 bases from V and 5 bases from J; bases unmatched to any gene: 7. CDR3 length: 14 residues. Per the germline V gene, CDR1 is SGHNT and CDR2 is YENEEA. CDR3 in amino acids: CASSGGTGFTEAFF. CDR3 in DNA: TGTGCCAGCAGCGGAGGGACAGGTTTTACTGAAGCTTTCTTT. Full variable domain (rest looked up from reference TRBV11-3 and TRBJ1-1): EAGVVQSPRYKIIEKKQPVAFWCNPISGHNTLYWYLQNLGQGPELLIRYENEEAVDDSQLPKDRFSAERLKGVDSTLKIQPAELGDSAVYLCASSGGTGFTEAFFGQGTRLTVV.

CDR3 region: CATSNRNYQETQYF. The CDR3 DNA sequence: TGTGCCACCAGCAACAGAAACTACCAAGAGACCCAGTACTTC. This chain connects TRBV15 to TRBJ2-5; no reliable D call. The germline gives CDR1 LNHNV, CDR2 YYDKDF (reference sequence). Trimming pared 4 bases from V and 0 bases from J, leaving 9 bases between. The CDR3 runs 14 residues.

This clone was seen only a few times. The V gene is TRBV28, the J gene TRBJ2-7, with a weak D call TRBD2 (6 bases). CDR3 length: 14 residues. In germline, CDR1 is MDHEN, CDR2 SYDVKM. Trimming pared 2 bases from V and 2 bases from J, leaving 10 bases between. The CDR3 DNA reads TGTGCCAGCAGTTTAGTCCGGGAGCCCTACGAGCAGTACTTC. It yields the protein CASSLVREPYEQYF.

The chain links TRBV5-5 to TRBJ2-3; 7 bases line up with TRBD1. The V segment lost 2 bases and the J segment 3 bases; nucleotides outside the gene matches: 3. Germline loops: CDR1 SGHKS, CDR2 YYEKEE (reference sequence). This CDR3 has 14 residues. In DNA, the CDR3 is TGTGCCAGCAGCTTATTGACAGGGACAGATACGCAGTATTTT. As protein: CASSLLTGTDTQYF.

The V call is TRBV7-9, the J call TRBJ2-5; weak D call: TRBD2 (5 bases). Between the trimmed V and J ends, which lost 4 bases and 4 bases, there was a span of 16 bases. Germline V gene lookup returns CDR1 SEHNR and CDR2 FQNEAQ (reference sequence). CDR3 length equals 15 residues. CDR3 amino acids: CASSYVSGGGETQYF. The CDR3 coding sequence is TGTGCCAGCAGCTACGTATCGGGCGGAGGAGAGACCCAGTACTTC.

J is TRBJ2-3 and V is TRBV19; D is unresolved. There are 14 residues in the CDR3. Trimming shortened V by 0 bases and J by 0 bases, and 4 bases separated the two germline ends. Germline loops: CDR1 LNHDA, CDR2 SQIVND (reference sequence). CDR3 loop: CASSIDRSTDTQYF. CDR3 nucleotides: TGTGCCAGTAGTATAGACAGAAGCACAGATACGCAGTATTTT. The full variable domain, with the rest looked up from reference TRBV19 and TRBJ2-3, is DGGITQSPKYLFRKEGQNVTLSCEQNLNHDAMYWYRQDPGQGLRLIYYSQIVNDFQKGDIAEGYSVSREKKESFPLTVTSAQKNPTAFYLCASSIDRSTDTQYFGPGTRLTVL.

The V call is TRBV5-1, the J call TRBJ2-7; 10 nucleotides match TRBD2. Germline lookup yields CDR1 SGHRS and CDR2 YFSETQ. Trimming cost V 3 bases and J 1 base; bases outside gene matches: 7. The CDR3 length is 16 residues. This chain's CDR3 is CASSSTAGLASYEQYF. The CDR3 DNA sequence: TGCGCCAGCAGCTCCACCGCGGGACTAGCGTCCTACGAGCAGTACTTC.

The chain links TRBV5-1 to TRBJ1-3; possible D gene TRBD1, 5 bases. The CDR3 totals 14 residues. Between the trimmed V and J ends, which lost 0 bases and 4 bases, there was a span of 8 bases. The germline CDR1 and CDR2 sequences are SGHRS and YFSETQ. In DNA, the CDR3 is TGCGCCAGCAGCTTGGGGGGCGGAGGAAACACCATATATTTT. Its translation: CASSLGGGGNTIYF.